This TCR beta chain was profiled in a study of monozygotic twins with inflammatory bowel disease. Study findings and constraints: Compared with healthy twins, IBD patients shared fewer clonotypes with others, especially with disease activity.

For every TCR library, around 3,700 ng of total RNA was used. TCRdb processed the 5' RACE reads again and assigns one entry to each CDR3 protein, with no DNA. The sample table sets out about 450,000 distinct CDR3 sequences. About this clonotype itself: The antigen remains undetermined.

This CDR3 comprises 15 residues. Germline CDR1 is SGHRS and CDR2 is YFSETQ. The sample consisted of blood. The J gene is TRBJ1-2, the V gene TRBV5-1. This sequence originates from a human donor with ulcerative colitis or Crohn's disease, or a healthy co-twin of an affected twin (not recorded which). CDR3 loop: CASSLLPTSGYGYTF.